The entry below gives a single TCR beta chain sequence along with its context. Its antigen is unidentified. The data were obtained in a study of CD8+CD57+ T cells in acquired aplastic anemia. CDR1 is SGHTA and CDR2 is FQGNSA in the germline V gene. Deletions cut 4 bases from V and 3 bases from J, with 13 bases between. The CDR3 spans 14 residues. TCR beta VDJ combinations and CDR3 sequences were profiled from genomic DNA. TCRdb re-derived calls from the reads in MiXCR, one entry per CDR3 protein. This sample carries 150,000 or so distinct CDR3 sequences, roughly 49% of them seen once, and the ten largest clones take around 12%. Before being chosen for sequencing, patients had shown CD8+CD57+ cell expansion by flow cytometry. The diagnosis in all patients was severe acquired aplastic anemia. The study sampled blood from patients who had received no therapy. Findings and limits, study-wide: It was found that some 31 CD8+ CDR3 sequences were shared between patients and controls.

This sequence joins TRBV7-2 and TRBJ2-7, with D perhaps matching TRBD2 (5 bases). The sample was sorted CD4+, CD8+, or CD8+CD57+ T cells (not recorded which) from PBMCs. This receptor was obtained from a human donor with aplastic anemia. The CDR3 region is CASSWTGNSYEQYF. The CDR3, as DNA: TGTGCCAGCAGCTGGACGGGAAACAGCTACGAGCAGTACTTC.